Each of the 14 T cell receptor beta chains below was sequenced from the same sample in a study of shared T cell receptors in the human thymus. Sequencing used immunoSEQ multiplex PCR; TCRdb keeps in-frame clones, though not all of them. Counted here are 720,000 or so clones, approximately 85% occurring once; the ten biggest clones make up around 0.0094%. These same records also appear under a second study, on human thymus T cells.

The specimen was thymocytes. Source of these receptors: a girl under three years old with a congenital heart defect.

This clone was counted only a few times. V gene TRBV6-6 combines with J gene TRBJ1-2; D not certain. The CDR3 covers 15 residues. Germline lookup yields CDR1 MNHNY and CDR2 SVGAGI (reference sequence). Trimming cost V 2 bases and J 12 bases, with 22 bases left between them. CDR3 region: CASSYLPGGTLLNTF. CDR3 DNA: TGTGCCAGCAGTTACCTCCCGGGTGGCACTCTCCTGAACACCTTC.

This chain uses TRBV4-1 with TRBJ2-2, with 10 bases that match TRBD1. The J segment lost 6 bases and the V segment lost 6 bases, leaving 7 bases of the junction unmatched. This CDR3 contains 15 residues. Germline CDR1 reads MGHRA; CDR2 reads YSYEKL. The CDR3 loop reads CASSAGTGVSGELFF. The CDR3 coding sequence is TGCGCCAGCAGTGCCGGGACAGGGGTGTCCGGGGAGCTGTTTTTT.

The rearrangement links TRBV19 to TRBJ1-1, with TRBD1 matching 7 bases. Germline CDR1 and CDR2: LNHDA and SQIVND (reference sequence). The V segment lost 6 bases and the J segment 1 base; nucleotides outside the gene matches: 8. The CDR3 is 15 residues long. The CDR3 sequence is CASSTTGYGNTEAFF. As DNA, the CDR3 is TGTGCCAGTAGCACGACAGGGTACGGGAACACTGAAGCTTTCTTT.

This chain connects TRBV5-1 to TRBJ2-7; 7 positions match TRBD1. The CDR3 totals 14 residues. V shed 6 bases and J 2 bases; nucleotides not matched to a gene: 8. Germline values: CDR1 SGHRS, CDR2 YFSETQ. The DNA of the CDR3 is TGCGCCAGCAACGACAGGGACCAAACCTACGAGCAGTACTTC. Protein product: CASNDRDQTYEQYF.

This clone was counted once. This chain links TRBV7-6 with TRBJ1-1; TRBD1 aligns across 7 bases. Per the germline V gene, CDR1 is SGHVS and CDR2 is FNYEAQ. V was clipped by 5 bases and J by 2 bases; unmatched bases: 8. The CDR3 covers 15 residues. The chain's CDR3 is CASSENGQVNTEAFF. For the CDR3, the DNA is TGTGCCAGCAGCGAAAATGGACAGGTTAACACTGAAGCTTTCTTT.

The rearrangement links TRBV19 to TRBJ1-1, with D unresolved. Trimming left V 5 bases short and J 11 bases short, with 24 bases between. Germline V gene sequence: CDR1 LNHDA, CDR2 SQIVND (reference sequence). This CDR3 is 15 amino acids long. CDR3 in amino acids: CASSSKRQPNLPAFF. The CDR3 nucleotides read TGTGCCAGTAGTTCTAAGCGGCAGCCCAACCTACCTGCTTTCTTT.

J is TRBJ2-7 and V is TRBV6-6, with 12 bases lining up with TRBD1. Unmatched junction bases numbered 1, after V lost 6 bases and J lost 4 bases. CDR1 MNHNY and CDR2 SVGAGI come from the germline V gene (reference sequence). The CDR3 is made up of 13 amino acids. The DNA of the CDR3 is TGTGCCAGCAGGGGACAGGGGGCTTACGAGCAGTACTTC. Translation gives CASRGQGAYEQYF.

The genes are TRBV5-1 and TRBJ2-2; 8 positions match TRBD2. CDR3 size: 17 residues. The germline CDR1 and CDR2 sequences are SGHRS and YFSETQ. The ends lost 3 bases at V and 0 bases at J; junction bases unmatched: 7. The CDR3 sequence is CASSSGLLAANTGELFF. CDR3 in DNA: TGCGCCAGCAGCTCCGGCCTACTAGCGGCGAACACCGGGGAGCTGTTTTTT. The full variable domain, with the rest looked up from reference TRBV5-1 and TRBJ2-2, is KAGVTQTPRYLIKTRGQQVTLSCSPISGHRSVSWYQQTPGQGLQFLFEYFSETQRNKGNFPGRFSGRQFSNSRSEMNVSTLELGDSALYLCASSSGLLAANTGELFFGEGSRLTVL.

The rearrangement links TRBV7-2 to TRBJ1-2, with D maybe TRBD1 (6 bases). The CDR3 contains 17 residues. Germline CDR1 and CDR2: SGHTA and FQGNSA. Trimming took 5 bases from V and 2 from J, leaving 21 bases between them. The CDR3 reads CASSPSRTATLNYGYTF. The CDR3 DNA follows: TGTGCCAGCAGCCCTTCTAGGACAGCCACCCTGAACTATGGCTACACCTTC.

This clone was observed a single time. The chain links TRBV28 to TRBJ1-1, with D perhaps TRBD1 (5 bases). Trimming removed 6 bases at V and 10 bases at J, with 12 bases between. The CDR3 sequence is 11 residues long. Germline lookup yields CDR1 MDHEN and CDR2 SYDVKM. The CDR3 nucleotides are TGTGCCAGCAGCAAGGGACTTAGAGCTTTCTTT. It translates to CASSKGLRAFF. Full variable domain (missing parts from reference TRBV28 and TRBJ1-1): DVKVTQSSRYLVKRTGEKVFLECVQDMDHENMFWYRQDPGLGLRLIYFSYDVKMKEKGDIPEGYSVSREKKERFSLILESASTNQTSMYLCASSKGLRAFFGQGTRLTVV.

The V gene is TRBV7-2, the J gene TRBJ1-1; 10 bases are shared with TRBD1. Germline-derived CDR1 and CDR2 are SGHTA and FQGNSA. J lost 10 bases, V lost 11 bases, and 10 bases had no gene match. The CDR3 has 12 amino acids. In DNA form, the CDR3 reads TGTGCCGGACGAGGACAGGGGGGGAGAGCTTTCTTT. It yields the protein CAGRGQGGRAFF. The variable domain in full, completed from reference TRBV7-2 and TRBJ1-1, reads GAGVSQSPSNKVTEKGKDVELRCDPISGHTALYWYRQSLGQGLEFLIYFQGNSAPDKSGLPSDRFSAERTGGSVSTLTIQRTQQEDSAVYLCAGRGQGGRAFFGQGTRLTVV.

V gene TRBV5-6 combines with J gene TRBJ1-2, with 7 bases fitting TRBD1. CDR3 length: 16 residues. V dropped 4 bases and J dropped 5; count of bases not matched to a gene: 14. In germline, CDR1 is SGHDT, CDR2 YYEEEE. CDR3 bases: TGTGCCAGCAGCGCGTTCTTCAGGGACAGCGGGTATGGCTACACCTTC. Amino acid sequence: CASSAFFRDSGYGYTF.

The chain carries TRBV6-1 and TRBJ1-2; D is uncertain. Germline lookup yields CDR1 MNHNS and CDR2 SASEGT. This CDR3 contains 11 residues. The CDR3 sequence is CAFGRYGGYTF. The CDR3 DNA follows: TGTGCTTTTGGTAGATATGGTGGCTACACCTTC.

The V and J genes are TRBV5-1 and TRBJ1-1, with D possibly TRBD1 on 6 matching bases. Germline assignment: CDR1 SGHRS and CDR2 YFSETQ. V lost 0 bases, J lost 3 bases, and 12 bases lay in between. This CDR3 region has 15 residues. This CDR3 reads CASSLGTVWDTEAFF. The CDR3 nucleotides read TGCGCCAGCAGCTTGGGGACAGTTTGGGACACTGAAGCTTTCTTT.